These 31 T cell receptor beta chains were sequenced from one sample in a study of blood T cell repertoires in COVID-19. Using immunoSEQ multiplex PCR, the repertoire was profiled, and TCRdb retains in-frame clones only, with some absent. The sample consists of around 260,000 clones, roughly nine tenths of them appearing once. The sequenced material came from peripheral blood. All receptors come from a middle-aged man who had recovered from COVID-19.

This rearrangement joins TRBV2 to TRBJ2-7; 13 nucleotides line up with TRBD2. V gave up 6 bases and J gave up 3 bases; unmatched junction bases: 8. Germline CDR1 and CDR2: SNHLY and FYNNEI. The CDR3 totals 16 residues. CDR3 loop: CASRAGLAGDYYEQYF. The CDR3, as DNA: TGTGCCAGCAGGGCAGGACTAGCGGGGGATTACTACGAGCAGTACTTC. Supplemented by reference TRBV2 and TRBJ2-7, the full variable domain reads EPEVTQTPSHQVTQMGQEVILRCVPISNHLYFYWYRQILGQKVEFLVSFYNNEISEKSEIFDDQFSVERPDGSNFTLKIRSTKLEDSAMYFCASRAGLAGDYYEQYFGPGTRLTVT.

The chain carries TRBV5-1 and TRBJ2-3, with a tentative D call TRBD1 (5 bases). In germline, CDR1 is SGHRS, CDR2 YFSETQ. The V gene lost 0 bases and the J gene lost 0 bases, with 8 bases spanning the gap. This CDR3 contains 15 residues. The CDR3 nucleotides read TGCGCCAGCAGCTTGGGACAGATCAGCACAGATACGCAGTATTTT. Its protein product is CASSLGQISTDTQYF.

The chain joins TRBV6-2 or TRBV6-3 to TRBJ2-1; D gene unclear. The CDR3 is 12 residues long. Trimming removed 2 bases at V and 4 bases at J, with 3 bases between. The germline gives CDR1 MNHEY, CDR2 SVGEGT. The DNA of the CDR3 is TGTGCCAGCAGTTACACTTACAATGAGCAGTTCTTC. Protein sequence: CASSYTYNEQFF.

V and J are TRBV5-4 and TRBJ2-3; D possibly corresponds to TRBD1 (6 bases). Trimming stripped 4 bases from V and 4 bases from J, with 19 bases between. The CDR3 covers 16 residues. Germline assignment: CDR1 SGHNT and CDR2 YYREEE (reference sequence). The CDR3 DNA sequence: TGTGCCAGCAGCAAGCCCCAGGGGCCTCTGCCAGATACGCAGTATTTT. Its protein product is CASSKPQGPLPDTQYF. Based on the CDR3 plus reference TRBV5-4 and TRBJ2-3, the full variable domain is ETGVTQSPTHLIKTRGQQVTLRCSSQSGHNTVSWYQQALGQGPQFIFQYYREEENGRGNFPPRFSGLQFPNYSSELNVNALELDDSALYLCASSKPQGPLPDTQYFGPGTRLTVL.

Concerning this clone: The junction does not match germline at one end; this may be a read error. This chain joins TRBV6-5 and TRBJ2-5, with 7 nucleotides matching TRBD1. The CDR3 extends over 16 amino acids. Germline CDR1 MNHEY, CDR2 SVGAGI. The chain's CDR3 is CASSLDHGTVQGTQYF. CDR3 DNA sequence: TGTGCCAGCAGTTTAGACCACGGGACAGTCCAAGGGACCCAGTACTTC.

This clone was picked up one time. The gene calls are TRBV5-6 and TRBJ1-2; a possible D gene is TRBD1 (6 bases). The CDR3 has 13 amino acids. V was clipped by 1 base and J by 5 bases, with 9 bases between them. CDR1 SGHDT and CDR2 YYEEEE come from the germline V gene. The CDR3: CASSLRTAYGYTF. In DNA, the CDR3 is TGTGCCAGCAGCTTGAGGACAGCATATGGCTACACCTTC.

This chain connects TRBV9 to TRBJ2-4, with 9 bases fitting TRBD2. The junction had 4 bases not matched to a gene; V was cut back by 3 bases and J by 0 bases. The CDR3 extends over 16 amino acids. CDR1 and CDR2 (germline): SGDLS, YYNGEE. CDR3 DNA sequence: TGTGCCAGCAGCGCTAGCGGGACATTAGCCAAAAACATTCAGTACTTC. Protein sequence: CASSASGTLAKNIQYF.

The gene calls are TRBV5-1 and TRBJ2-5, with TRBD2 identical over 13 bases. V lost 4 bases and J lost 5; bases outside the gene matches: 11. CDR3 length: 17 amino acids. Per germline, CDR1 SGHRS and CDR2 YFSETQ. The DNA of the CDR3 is TGCGCCAGCAGCAGGACCTCCGGGACTAGCGGGACGGAGACCCAGTACTTC. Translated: CASSRTSGTSGTETQYF.

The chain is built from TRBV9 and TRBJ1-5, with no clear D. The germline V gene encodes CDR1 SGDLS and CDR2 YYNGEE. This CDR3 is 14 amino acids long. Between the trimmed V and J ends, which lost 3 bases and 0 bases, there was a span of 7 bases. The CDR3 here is CASSGGYSNQPQHF. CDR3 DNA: TGTGCCAGCAGCGGCGGGTATAGCAATCAGCCCCAGCATTTT. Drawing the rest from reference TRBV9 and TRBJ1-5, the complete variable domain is DSGVTQTPKHLITATGQRVTLRCSPRSGDLSVYWYQQSLDQGLQFLIQYYNGEERAKGNILERFSAQQFPDLHSELNLSSLELGDSALYFCASSGGYSNQPQHFGDGTRLSIL.

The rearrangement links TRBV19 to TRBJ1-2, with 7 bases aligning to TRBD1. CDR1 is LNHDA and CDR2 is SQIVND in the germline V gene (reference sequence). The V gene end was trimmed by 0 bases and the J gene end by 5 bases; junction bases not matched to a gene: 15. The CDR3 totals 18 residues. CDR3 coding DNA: TGTGCCAGTAGTATAGATCGGGCAGGGACAGCGACTTCTTATGGCTACACCTTC. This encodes CASSIDRAGTATSYGYTF. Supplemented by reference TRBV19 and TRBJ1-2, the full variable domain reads DGGITQSPKYLFRKEGQNVTLSCEQNLNHDAMYWYRQDPGQGLRLIYYSQIVNDFQKGDIAEGYSVSREKKESFPLTVTSAQKNPTAFYLCASSIDRAGTATSYGYTFGSGTRLTVV.

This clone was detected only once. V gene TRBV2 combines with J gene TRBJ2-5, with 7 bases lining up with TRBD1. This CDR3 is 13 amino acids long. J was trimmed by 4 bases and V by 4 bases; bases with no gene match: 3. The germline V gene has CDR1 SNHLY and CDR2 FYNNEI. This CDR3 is CASSATGRETQYF. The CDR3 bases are TGTGCCAGCAGTGCGACAGGGAGAGAGACCCAGTACTTC.

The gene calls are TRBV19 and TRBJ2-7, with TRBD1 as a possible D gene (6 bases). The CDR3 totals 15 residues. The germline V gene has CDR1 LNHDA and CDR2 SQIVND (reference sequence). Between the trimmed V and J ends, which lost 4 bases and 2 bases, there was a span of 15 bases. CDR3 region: CASSTLEQGPYEQYF. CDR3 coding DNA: TGTGCCAGTAGTACTCTCGAACAGGGCCCCTACGAGCAGTACTTC. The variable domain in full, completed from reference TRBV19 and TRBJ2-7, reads DGGITQSPKYLFRKEGQNVTLSCEQNLNHDAMYWYRQDPGQGLRLIYYSQIVNDFQKGDIAEGYSVSREKKESFPLTVTSAQKNPTAFYLCASSTLEQGPYEQYFGPGTRLTVT.

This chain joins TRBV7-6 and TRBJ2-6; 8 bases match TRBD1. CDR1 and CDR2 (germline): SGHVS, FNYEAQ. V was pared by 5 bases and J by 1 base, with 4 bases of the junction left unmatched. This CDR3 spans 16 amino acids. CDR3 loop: CASSTRQGSGANVLTF. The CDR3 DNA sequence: TGTGCCAGCAGCACCCGACAGGGGTCTGGGGCCAACGTCCTGACTTTC.

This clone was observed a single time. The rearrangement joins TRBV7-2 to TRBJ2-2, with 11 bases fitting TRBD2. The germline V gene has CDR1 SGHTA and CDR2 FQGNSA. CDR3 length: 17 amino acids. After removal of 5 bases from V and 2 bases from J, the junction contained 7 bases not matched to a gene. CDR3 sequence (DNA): TGTGCCAGCAGCGATCCGGGACTAGCGGCAAACACCGGGGAGCTGTTTTTT. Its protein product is CASSDPGLAANTGELFF.

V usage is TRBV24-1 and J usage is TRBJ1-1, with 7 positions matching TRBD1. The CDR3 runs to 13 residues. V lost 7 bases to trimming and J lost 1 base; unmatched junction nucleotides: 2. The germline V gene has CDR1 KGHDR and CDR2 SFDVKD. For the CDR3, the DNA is TGTGCCACCAGCGAGGGGGCGAACACTGAAGCTTTCTTT. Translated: CATSEGANTEAFF.

DNA of the CDR3: TGTGCCAGGCCGCTTAAAGCGGGGGGTCCTACCACAGATACGCAGTATTTT. Translated, it gives CARPLKAGGPTTDTQYF. The rearrangement joins TRBV19 to TRBJ2-3; 9 nucleotides match TRBD2. From germline, CDR1 is LNHDA and CDR2 SQIVND (reference sequence). The CDR3 is made up of 17 amino acids. V trimming: 9 bases; J trimming: 2 bases; junction bases outside the gene matches: 15.

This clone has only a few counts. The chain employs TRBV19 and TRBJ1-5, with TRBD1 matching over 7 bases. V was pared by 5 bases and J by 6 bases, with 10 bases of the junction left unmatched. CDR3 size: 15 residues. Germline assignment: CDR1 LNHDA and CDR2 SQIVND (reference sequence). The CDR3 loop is CASSPTGAFGQPQHF. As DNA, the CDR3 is TGTGCCAGTAGTCCTACAGGGGCTTTCGGTCAGCCCCAGCATTTT.

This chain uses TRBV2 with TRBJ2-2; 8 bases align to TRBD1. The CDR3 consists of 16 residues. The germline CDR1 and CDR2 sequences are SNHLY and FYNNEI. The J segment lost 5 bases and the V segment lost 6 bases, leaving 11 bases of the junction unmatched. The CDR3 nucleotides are TGTGCCAGCAGCTGGACTCGGCAGGGGGCTACCGGGGAGCTGTTTTTT. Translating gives CASSWTRQGATGELFF.

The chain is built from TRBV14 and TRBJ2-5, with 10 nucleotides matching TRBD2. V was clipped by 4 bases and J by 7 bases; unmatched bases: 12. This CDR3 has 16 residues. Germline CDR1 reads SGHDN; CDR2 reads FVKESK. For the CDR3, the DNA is TGTGCCAGCAGCCGGGCAGGAGCGGGAGGGACGAGGACCCAGTACTTC. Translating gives CASSRAGAGGTRTQYF.

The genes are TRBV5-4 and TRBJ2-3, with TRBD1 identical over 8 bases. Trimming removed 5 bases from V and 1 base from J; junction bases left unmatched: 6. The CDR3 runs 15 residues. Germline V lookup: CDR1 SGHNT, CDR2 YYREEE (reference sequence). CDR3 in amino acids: CASRGQGARTDTQYF. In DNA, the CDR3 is TGTGCCAGCAGGGGTCAGGGGGCCCGCACAGATACGCAGTATTTT.

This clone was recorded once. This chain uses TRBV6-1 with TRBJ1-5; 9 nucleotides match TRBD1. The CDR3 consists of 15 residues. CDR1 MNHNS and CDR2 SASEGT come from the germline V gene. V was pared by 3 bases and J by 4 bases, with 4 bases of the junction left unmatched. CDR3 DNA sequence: TGTGCCAGCAGTGATAACAGGGGGCGTAATCAGCCCCAGCATTTT. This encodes CASSDNRGRNQPQHF.

CDR3 nucleotides: TGTGCCAGCAAAACAGCGGCTGGAAACACCATATATTTT. Protein: CASKTAAGNTIYF. The chain is built from TRBV12-3 or TRBV12-4 and TRBJ1-3; no firm D call. This CDR3 has 13 residues. The V end was cut by 7 bases, the J end by 2 bases, with 9 bases between.

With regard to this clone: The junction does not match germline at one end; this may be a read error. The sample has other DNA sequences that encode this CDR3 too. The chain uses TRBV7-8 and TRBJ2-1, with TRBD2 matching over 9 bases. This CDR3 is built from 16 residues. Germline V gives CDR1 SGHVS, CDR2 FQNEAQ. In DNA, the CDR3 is TGTGCCAGTAGCTTATTGGCTAGCGGGGATTACAATGAGCAGTTCTTC. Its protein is CASSLLASGDYNEQFF.

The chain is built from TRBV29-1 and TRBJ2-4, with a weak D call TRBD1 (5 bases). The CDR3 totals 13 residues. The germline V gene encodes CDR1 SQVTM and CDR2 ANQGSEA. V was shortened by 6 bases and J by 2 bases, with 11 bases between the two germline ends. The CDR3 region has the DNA TGCAGCGTGGCGGACACCCCCAAAAACATTCAGTACTTC. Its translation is CSVADTPKNIQYF.

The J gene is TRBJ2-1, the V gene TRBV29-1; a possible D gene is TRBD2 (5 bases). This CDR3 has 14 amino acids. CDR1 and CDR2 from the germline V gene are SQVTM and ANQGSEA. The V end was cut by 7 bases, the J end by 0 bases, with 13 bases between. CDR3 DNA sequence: TGCAGCGCCCGAGGACTTAGCTCCTACAATGAGCAGTTCTTC. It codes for CSARGLSSYNEQFF.

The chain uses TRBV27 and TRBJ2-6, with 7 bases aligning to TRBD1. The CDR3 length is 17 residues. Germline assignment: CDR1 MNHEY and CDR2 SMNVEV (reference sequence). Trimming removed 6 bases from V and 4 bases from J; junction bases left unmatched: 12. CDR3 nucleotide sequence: TGTGCCAGCAGCCCACGAAATACAGGGGCCGGGGCCAACGTCCTGACTTTC. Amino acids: CASSPRNTGAGANVLTF.

The CDR3: CASSPYPGVEQYF. CDR3 coding DNA: TGCGCCAGCAGCCCCTACCCCGGTGTCGAGCAGTACTTC. The chain links TRBV4-3 to TRBJ2-7; the D is unclear. CDR1 and CDR2 (germline): LGHNA, YSLEER. Trimming left V 4 bases short and J 6 bases short, with 13 bases between. This CDR3 spans 13 amino acids.

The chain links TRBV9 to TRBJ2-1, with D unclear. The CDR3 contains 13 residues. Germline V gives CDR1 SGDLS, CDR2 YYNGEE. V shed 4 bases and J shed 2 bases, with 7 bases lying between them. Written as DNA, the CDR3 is TGTGCCAGCAGCTTTCGGGCCTACAATGAGCAGTTCTTC. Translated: CASSFRAYNEQFF.

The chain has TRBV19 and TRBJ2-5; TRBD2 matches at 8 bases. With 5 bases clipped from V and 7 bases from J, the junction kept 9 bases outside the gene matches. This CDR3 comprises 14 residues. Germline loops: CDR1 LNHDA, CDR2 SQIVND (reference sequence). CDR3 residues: CASSVLGLARTQYF. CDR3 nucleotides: TGTGCCAGTAGTGTTTTAGGACTAGCAAGGACCCAGTACTTC.

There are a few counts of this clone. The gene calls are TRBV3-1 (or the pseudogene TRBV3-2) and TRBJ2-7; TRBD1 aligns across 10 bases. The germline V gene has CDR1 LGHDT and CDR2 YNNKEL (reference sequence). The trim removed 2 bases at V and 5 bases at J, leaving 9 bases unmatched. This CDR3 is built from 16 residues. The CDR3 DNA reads TGTGCCAGCAGCCAACTACCCCGGGACAGGGGCCACGAGCAGTACTTC. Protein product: CASSQLPRDRGHEQYF.

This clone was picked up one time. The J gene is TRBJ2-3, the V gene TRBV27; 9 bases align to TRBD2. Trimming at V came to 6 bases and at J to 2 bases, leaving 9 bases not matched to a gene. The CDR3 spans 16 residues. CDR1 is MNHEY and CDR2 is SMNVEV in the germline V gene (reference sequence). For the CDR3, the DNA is TGTGCCAGCAGATTAAACGGACTAGCGCTCACAGATACGCAGTATTTT. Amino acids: CASRLNGLALTDTQYF.